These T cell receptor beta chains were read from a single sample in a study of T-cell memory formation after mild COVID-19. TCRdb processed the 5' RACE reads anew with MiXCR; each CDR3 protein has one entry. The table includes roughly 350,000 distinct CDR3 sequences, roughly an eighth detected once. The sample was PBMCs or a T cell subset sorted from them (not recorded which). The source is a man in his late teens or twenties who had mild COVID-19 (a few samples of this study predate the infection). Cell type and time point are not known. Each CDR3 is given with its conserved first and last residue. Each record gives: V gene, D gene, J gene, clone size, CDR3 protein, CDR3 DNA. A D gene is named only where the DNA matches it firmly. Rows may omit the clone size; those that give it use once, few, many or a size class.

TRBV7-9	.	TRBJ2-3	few	CASSPGEAQYF	TGTGCCAGCAGCCCCGGGGAGGCGCAGTATTTT
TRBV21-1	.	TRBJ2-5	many	CASSKFHCLQETQYF	TGTGCCAGCAGCAAATTTCACTGCCTCCAAGAGACCCAGTACTTC
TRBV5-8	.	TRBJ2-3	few	CASSLTGIRSDTQYF	TGTGCCAGCAGTCTAACAGGGATAAGGTCAGATACGCAGTATTTT
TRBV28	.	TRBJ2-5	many	CASNEAEETQYF	TGTGCCAGCAACGAGGCTGAAGAGACCCAGTACTTC
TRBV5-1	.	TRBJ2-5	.	CASSLVGRSRVETQYF	TGCGCCAGCAGCTTGGTTGGTAGAAGCAGAGTAGAGACCCAGTACTTC
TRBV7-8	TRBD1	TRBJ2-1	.	CASRTEGGQDLNEQFF	TGTGCCAGCAGAACTGAAGGAGGACAGGATCTTAATGAGCAGTTCTTC
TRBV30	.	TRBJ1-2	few	CAWSGGVSGNEDPQYGYTF	TGTGCCTGGAGTGGGGGCGTGTCCGGGAACGAAGATCCCCAATATGGCTACACCTTC
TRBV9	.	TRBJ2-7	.	CASSATEGITREQYF	TGTGCCAGCAGCGCTACCGAGGGGATAACTCGGGAGCAGTACTTC
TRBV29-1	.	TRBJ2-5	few	CSVEDPTEGQETQYF	TGCAGCGTTGAAGACCCGACTGAGGGGCAAGAGACCCAGTACTTC
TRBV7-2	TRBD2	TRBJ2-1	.	CASSLMVAGSNEQFF	TGTGCCAGCAGCTTAATGGTAGCGGGGTCGAATGAGCAGTTCTTC
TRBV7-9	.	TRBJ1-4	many	CASSLERGEKLFF	TGTGCCAGCAGCTTAGAGAGGGGAGAAAAACTGTTTTTT
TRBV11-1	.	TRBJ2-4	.	CASSLWGANIQYF	TGTGCCAGCAGCTTATGGGGGGCAAACATTCAGTACTTC
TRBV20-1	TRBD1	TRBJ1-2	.	CSASTDRGGQTGYTF	TGCAGTGCTAGCACCGACAGGGGAGGCCAGACGGGCTACACCTTC
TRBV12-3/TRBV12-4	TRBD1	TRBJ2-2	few	CASSPGAGGVGGELFF	TGTGCCAGCAGTCCGGGGGCAGGGGGCGTTGGCGGGGAGCTGTTTTTT
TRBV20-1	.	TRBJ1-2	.	CSARDAANYGYTF	TGCAGTGCTAGAGATGCGGCAAACTATGGCTACACCTTC
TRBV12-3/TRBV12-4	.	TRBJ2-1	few	CASSPGIYNEQFF	TGTGCCAGCAGTCCCGGGATTTACAATGAGCAGTTCTTC
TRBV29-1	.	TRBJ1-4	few	CSVSKFGDEKLFF	TGCAGCGTTTCAAAGTTCGGAGACGAAAAACTGTTTTTT
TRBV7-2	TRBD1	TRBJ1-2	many	CASSLGRRGQGYTF	TGTGCCAGCAGCTTAGGACGCAGGGGACAGGGCTACACCTTC
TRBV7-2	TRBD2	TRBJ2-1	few	CASSLEIVGLAIQQFF	TGTGCCAGCAGCTTAGAAATCGTCGGACTAGCTATTCAGCAGTTCTTC
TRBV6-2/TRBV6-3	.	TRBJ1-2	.	CASSYFVRGYTF	TGTGCCAGCAGTTATTTTGTTCGTGGCTACACCTTC
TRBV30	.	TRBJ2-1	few	CAWKSGSEQFF	TGTGCCTGGAAGTCAGGGAGTGAGCAGTTCTTC
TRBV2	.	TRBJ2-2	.	CASSEAEASGELFF	TGTGCCAGCAGTGAAGCCGAGGCTTCCGGGGAGCTGTTTTTT
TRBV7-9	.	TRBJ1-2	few	CASSLEQGGYTF	TGTGCCAGCAGCTTAGAACAGGGCGGCTACACCTTC
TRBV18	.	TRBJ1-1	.	CASSPLNSHTEAFF	TGTGCCAGCTCACCATTAAATAGCCACACTGAAGCTTTCTTT
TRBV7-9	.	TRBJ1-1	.	CAGARGTDEAFF	TGTGCCGGGGCTCGAGGGACGGATGAAGCTTTCTTT
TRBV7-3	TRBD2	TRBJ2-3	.	CASSPGTSVPDTQYF	TGTGCCAGCAGCCCTGGGACTAGCGTTCCAGATACGCAGTATTTT
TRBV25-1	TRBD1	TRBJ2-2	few	CASSDRDSYTGELFF	TGTGCCAGCAGTGACCGGGACAGCTACACCGGGGAGCTGTTTTTT
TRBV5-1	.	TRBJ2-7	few	CASSLGVRQGSREQYF	TGCGCCAGCAGCTTGGGAGTGCGGCAGGGTAGTCGCGAGCAGTACTTC
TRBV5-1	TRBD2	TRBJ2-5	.	CASSSGTSGGQETQYF	TGCGCCAGCAGCTCTGGGACTAGCGGGGGGCAAGAGACCCAGTACTTC
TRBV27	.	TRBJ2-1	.	CASSQVGSSYNEQFF	TGTGCCAGCAGTCAGGTGGGAAGCTCCTACAATGAGCAGTTCTTC
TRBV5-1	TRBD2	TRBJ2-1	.	CASSLLAGVPNEQFF	TGCGCCAGCAGCTTACTAGCGGGGGTTCCAAATGAGCAGTTCTTC
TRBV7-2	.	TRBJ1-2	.	CASSLVVSTNYGYTF	TGTGCCAGCAGCTTAGTTGTGTCGACGAACTATGGCTACACCTTC
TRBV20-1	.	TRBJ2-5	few	CSAIYNTFQETQYF	TGCAGTGCAATCTACAATACCTTCCAAGAGACCCAGTACTTC
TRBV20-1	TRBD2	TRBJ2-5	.	CSARGSGGAGETQYF	TGCAGTGCTAGGGGTAGCGGGGGGGCCGGAGAGACCCAGTACTTC
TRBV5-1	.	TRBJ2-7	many	CASIGDSYEQYF	TGCGCCAGCATAGGGGACTCCTACGAGCAGTACTTC
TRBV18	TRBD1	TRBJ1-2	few	CASSPGQGKSYGYTF	TGTGCCAGCTCACCGGGACAGGGGAAGTCATATGGCTACACCTTC
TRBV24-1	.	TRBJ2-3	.	CATSDAAFEDTQYF	TGTGCCACCAGTGATGCAGCTTTCGAAGATACGCAGTATTTT
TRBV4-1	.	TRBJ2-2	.	CASSDPIAVAANTGELFF	TGCGCCAGCAGCGACCCTATCGCCGTAGCGGCTAACACCGGGGAGCTGTTTTTT
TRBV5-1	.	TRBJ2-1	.	CASSSGRTYNEQFF	TGCGCCAGCAGCTCCGGACGGACCTACAATGAGCAGTTCTTC
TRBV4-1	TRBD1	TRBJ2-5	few	CASSPHGTGIETQYF	TGCGCCAGCAGCCCACACGGGACAGGGATAGAGACCCAGTACTTC
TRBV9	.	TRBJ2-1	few	CASSGAPGLEQFF	TGTGCCAGCAGCGGGGCCCCAGGACTAGAGCAGTTCTTC
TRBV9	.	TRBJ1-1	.	CASSPFAGEYTEAFF	TGTGCCAGCAGCCCGTTCGCAGGGGAGTACACTGAAGCTTTCTTT
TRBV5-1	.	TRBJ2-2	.	CASSLAGVGSTGELFF	TGCGCCAGCAGCTTGGCAGGTGTAGGGAGCACCGGGGAGCTGTTTTTT
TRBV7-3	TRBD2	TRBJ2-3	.	CASSLNSASGGAGDTQYF	TGTGCCAGCAGCTTAAATTCCGCTAGCGGGGGGGCCGGAGATACGCAGTATTTT
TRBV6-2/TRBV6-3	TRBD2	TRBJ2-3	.	CASERGPYQITDTQYF	TGTGCCAGCGAGCGGGGGCCCTACCAGATCACAGATACGCAGTATTTT
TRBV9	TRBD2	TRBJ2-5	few	CASSVGAGGLEETQYF	TGTGCCAGCAGCGTAGGCGCGGGGGGGCTCGAAGAGACCCAGTACTTC
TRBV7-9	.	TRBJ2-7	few	CASSRDGPYEQYF	TGTGCCAGCAGCCGGGACGGACCCTACGAGCAGTACTTC
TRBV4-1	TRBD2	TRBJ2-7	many	CASSQDWGGNEQYF	TGCGCCAGCAGCCAAGACTGGGGGGGAAACGAGCAGTACTTC
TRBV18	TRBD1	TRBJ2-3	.	CASSPEGTGHTDTQYF	TGTGCCAGCTCACCCGAAGGGACAGGGCACACAGATACGCAGTATTTT
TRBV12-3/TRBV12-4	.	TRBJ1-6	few	CASSLAGGRSPLHF	TGTGCCAGCAGTTTAGCTGGGGGCCGTTCACCCCTCCACTTT
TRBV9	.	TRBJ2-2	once	CASSVGGQGGYTGELFF	TGTGCCAGCAGCGTAGGAGGGCAGGGTGGCTACACCGGGGAGCTGTTTTTT
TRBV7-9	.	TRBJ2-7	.	CASSSHRVYEQYF	TGTGCCAGCAGCTCACACAGGGTCTACGAGCAGTACTTC